This T cell receptor (beta chain) was documented in a study of T cells in Graves' hyperthyroidism and ophthalmopathy. Study-wide results and caveats: Within blood appeared most thyroid clonotypes that had expanded above 0.001. Before onset, by a median of approximately 6.2 months, the model predicted ophthalmopathy.

Uncontrolled infection, other autoimmune disease, pregnancy and lactation each barred patients from inclusion. Cells are PBMCs isolated from 10 ml of fresh blood. What was amplified from RNA transcripts were TCR beta CDR3 regions. The TCR CDR3 was amplified in a first-round RT-PCR using the HTBI primer set. One entry per CDR3 protein results from TCRdb running MiXCR on the multiplex PCR reads. The sample lists more than 450,000 distinct CDR3 sequences, 11% to 15% occurring once. This clonotype was seen at least ten times. What it recognizes is unknown. Trimming took off 3 bases at V and 0 bases at J, with 11 bases between the two ends. Germline V gene data show CDR1 as DFQATT and CDR2 as SNEGSKA (reference sequence). This CDR3 comprises 14 residues.

The sequence derives from a woman aged 40 to 50 with Graves' hyperthyroidism. Sequenced: blood. This rearrangement joins TRBV20-1 to TRBJ2-5; the D gene is possibly TRBD1 (6 bases). The CDR3 loop is CSARRDTYQETQYF. DNA of the CDR3: TGCAGTGCTAGGAGGGACACGTACCAAGAGACCCAGTACTTC.